This TCR beta chain was obtained from a study of vaccination and CD4 T cells after COVID-19. Study as a whole: Vaccination of participants consisted of two doses of either BNT162b2 or mRNA-1273 vaccine.

Treatment specified: approximately 11-day PBMC culture with coronavirus spike peptide pools or control peptides (ViraFEST assay). Convalescent patients tested SARS-CoV-2 PCR positive from March to December 2020, before Alpha, Beta and Delta emerged. CD4+ T cells that had been cultured provided DNA sequenced with the Oncomine TCR Beta short-read assay. MiXCR was run by TCRdb on the PCR reads, yielding one entry per CDR3 protein. The sample contains 14,000 to 15,000 distinct CDR3 sequences, roughly 73% of which appear only once. By its share, this clonotype is medium-sized. Antigen unknown. Source material: CD4+ T cells from blood, cultured in vitro. The sequence derives from a human donor who had recovered from COVID-19.

This chain's CDR3 is CASSSRTSGRSGELFF. CDR3 in DNA: TGTGCCAGCAGCTCCCGGACTAGCGGGAGATCCGGGGAGCTGTTTTTT. The chain combines TRBV7-2 with TRBJ2-2; 13 positions match TRBD2. V shed 4 bases and J 6 bases; nucleotides not matched to a gene: 5. This CDR3 region has 16 residues. The germline V gene encodes CDR1 SGHTA and CDR2 FQGNSA.